This TCR beta chain was recovered during a study of CXCR4 blockade with PD-1 therapy in pancreatic cancer. Germline CDR1 is MNHGY and CDR2 is SAAAGT. V shed 7 bases, J shed 0 bases, and the junction held 7 bases outside the gene matches. This CDR3 has 16 residues. Produced via immunoSEQ multiplex PCR; TCRdb's table is partial and in-frame only. The sample carries some 5,000 clones, 57% recorded once. Of note for this clone: Owing to an unread or ambiguous base, the encoded residue is reported as X.

Sequencing was done on a sample of tumor tissue. The clonotype originates from a human donor with pancreatic ductal adenocarcinoma. The rearrangement uses TRBV6-8 and TRBJ2-3, with TRBD2 matching over 10 bases. DNA of the CDR3: TGTGCCAGCARTGACTCGACTAGCGGGAGCACAGATACGCAGTATTTT. Translated: CASXDSTSGSTDTQYF.